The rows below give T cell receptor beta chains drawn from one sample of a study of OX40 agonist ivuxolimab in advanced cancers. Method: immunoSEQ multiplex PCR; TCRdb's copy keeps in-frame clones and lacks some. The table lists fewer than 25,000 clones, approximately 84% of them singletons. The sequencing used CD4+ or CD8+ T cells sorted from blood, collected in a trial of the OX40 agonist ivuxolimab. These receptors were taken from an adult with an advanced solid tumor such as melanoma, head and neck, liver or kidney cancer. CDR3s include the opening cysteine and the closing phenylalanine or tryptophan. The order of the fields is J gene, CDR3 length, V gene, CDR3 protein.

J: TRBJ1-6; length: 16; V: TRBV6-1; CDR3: CASSEGVGSANSPLHF
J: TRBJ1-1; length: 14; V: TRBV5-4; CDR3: CASSSPPERWQAFF
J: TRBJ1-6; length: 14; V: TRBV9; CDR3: CASSVYGGGSPLHF
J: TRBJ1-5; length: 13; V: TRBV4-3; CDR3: CASSQDLNQPQHF
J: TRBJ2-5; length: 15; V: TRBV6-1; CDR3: CAILPVWGHQETQYF
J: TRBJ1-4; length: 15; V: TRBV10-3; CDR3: CAIKRGQGSHEKLFF
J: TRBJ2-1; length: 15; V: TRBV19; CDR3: CASTLTGGSYNEQFF
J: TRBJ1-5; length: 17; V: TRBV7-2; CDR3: CASSFSPQEYSNQPQHF
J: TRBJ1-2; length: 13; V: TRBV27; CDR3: CASSLGGNYGYTF
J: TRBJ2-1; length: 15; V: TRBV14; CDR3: CASSQGSGAGFKQFF
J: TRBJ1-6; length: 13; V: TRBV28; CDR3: CASRRVYNSPLHF
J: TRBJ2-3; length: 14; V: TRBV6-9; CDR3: CAIPSGGNTDTQYF
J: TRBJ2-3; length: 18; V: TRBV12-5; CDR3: CASGLNGLGGTKPDTQYF
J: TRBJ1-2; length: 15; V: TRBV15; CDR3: CATSTTGGLDYGYTF
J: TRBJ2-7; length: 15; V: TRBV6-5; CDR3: CASSKTSGGAYEQYF
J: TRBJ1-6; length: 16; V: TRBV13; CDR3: CASSSGQASNNSPLHF
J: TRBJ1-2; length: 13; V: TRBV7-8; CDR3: CASGLGGLNGYTF
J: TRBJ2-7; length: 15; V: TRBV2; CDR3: CASSERGLLGYEQYF
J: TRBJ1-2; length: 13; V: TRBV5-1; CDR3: CASSLGQGDGYTF
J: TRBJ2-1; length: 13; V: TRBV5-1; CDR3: CASSLFWGNEQFF
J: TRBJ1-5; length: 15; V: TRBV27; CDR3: CASSWGGQANQPQHF
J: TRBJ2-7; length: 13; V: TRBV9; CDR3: CASSALEDYEQYF
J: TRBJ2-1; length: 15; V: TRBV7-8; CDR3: CASSPSGGARNEQFF
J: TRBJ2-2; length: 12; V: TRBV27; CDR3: CASSLPAGELFF
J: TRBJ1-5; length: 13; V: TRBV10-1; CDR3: CASSRARNQPQHF
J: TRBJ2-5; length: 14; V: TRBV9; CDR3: CASSPSGRQETQYF
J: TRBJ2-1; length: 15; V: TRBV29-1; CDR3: CSVERRGDPWNEQFF
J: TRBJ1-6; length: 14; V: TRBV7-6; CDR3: CASSLGGSNSPLHF
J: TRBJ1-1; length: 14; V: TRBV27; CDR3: CASSPRVGGTEAFF
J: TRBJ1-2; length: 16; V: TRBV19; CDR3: CASSIAIHGTGHGYTF
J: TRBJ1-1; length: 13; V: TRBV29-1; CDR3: CSSKRGLNTEAFF
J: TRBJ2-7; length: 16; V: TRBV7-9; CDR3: CASSHPYGLPTGEQYF
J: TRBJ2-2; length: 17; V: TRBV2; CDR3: CASSEPIGYPGTGELFF
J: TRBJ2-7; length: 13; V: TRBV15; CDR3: CATSWDGGEEQYF
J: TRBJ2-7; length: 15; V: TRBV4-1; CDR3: CASSQVSGDTYEQYF
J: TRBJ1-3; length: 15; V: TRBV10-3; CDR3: CAISLAGAPQNTIYF
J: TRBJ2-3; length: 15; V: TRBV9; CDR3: CASSPSGGFTDTQYF
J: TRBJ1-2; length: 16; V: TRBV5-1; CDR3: CASTPGQGISNYGYTF
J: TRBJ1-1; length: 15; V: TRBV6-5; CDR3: CASSYTGTANTEAFF
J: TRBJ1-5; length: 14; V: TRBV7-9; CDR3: CATGKGAVIQPQHF